The 17 T cell receptor beta chains in this list originate from one sample, sequenced in a study of cytomegalovirus exposure and HLA in healthy donors. PCR involved 60 Vbeta and 13 Jbeta primers. The assay was immunoSEQ multiplex PCR, and TCRdb's table has in-frame clones only and misses some. This table has approximately 190,000 clones, 78% appearing once. Sequenced: PBMCs. These receptor sequences come from a woman aged 25 to 39 in good health and CMV-seropositive.

This clone is a singleton in its sample. The rearrangement uses TRBV4-3 and TRBJ2-1; D remains ambiguous. There are 13 residues in the CDR3. The germline V gene encodes CDR1 LGHNA and CDR2 YSLEER. The V gene lost 0 bases and the J gene lost 2 bases, with 2 bases spanning the gap. Written as DNA, the CDR3 is TGCGCCAGCAGCCAAGATACCTACAATGAGCAGTTCTTC. Translated, it gives CASSQDTYNEQFF.

The chain carries TRBV27 and TRBJ1-2, with a weak D call TRBD1 (5 bases). Germline values: CDR1 MNHEY, CDR2 SMNVEV (reference sequence). V gave up 1 base and J gave up 7 bases, with 16 bases separating them. This CDR3 is built from 15 residues. The CDR3 loop is CASSLYGQVVPGYTF. The CDR3 region has the DNA TGTGCCAGCAGTTTATACGGACAAGTGGTGCCTGGCTACACCTTC.

The gene calls are TRBV10-3 and TRBJ2-7; D possibly corresponds to TRBD2 (5 bases). The germline gives CDR1 ENHRY, CDR2 SYGVKD. V was shortened by 11 bases and J by 1 base, with 24 bases between the two germline ends. This CDR3 has 16 amino acids. This CDR3 is CAHGPGKGEPSYEQYF. The CDR3 bases are TGTGCCCATGGGCCCGGCAAGGGAGAACCATCCTACGAGCAGTACTTC.

This rearrangement joins TRBV10-2 to TRBJ2-2; maybe TRBD2 (5 bases). Trimming removed 9 bases at V and 1 base at J, with 12 bases between. The CDR3 extends over 14 amino acids. The germline gives CDR1 WSHSY, CDR2 SAAADI. The CDR3 sequence: CASGGFGNTGELFF. CDR3 in DNA: TGCGCCAGTGGAGGATTCGGGAACACCGGGGAGCTGTTTTTT.

This clone was counted between two and nine times. V and J are TRBV5-4 and TRBJ2-1, with 9 bases matching TRBD2. V was pared by 2 bases and J by 10 bases, with 10 bases of the junction left unmatched. CDR1 is SGHNT, CDR2 YYREEE, per germline (reference sequence). The CDR3 has 15 amino acids. The CDR3 loop reads CASSFGPSGVLEQFF. DNA for the CDR3: TGTGCCAGCAGCTTTGGGCCTAGCGGGGTCCTGGAGCAGTTCTTC.

The chain combines TRBV28 with TRBJ1-4; D is perhaps TRBD1 (6 bases). Germline CDR1 is MDHEN and CDR2 is SYDVKM. The V gene lost 6 bases and the J gene lost 8 bases, with 16 bases spanning the gap. The CDR3 is made up of 14 amino acids. The CDR3 DNA reads as TGTGCCAGCAGCCAAGGGGGTGGGAAGGAAAAACTGTTTTTT. It specifies CASSQGGGKEKLFF. The full variable domain, rest sourced from reference TRBV28 and TRBJ1-4, is DVKVTQSSRYLVKRTGEKVFLECVQDMDHENMFWYRQDPGLGLRLIYFSYDVKMKEKGDIPEGYSVSREKKERFSLILESASTNQTSMYLCASSQGGGKEKLFFGSGTQLSVL.

The rearrangement joins TRBV5-4 to TRBJ2-1, with unresolved D. The V end lost 1 base, the J end lost 6 bases, and 5 bases lay between the germline ends. This CDR3 has 12 amino acids. CDR1 is SGHNT and CDR2 is YYREEE in the germline V gene (reference sequence). CDR3 nucleotide sequence: TGTGCCAGCAGCTTGTGGGCCAATGAGCAGTTCTTC. It specifies CASSLWANEQFF.

The genes are TRBV10-3 and TRBJ1-2, with a possible D match to TRBD1 (6 bases). Trimming removed 7 bases at V and 8 bases at J, with 17 bases between. CDR1 ENHRY and CDR2 SYGVKD come from the germline V gene. The CDR3 has 13 residues. The DNA of the CDR3 is TGTGCCATCAATCTCGCGGGGGCAGGCGGCTACACCTTC. Translated, it gives CAINLAGAGGYTF.

In this sample, this clone turned up once. The CDR3 is CASMLSPGGDYGYTF. The CDR3 coding sequence is TGTGCCAGCATGTTGAGTCCGGGGGGGGACTATGGCTACACCTTC. The rearrangement joins TRBV28 to TRBJ1-2; possibly TRBD1 for D (5 bases). Germline assignment: CDR1 MDHEN and CDR2 SYDVKM. V lost 7 bases, J lost 3 bases, and 18 bases lay in between. This CDR3 has 15 residues.

This clone was recorded a few times. The V gene is TRBV2, the J gene TRBJ2-5, with D possibly matching TRBD1 (5 bases). The J call is doubtful: the DNA matches TRBJ2-7 better. Germline-derived CDR1 and CDR2 are SNHLY and FYNNEI. The CDR3 covers 15 residues. The CDR3 DNA reads as TGTGCCAGCAGTGATACGAAAGGACAACCCTACGAGCAGTACTTC. It is translated as CASSDTKGQPYEQYF.

The chain is built from TRBV5-1 and TRBJ1-3, with D maybe TRBD1 (5 bases). The germline V gene encodes CDR1 SGHRS and CDR2 YFSETQ. Trimming took off 4 bases at V and 0 bases at J, with 17 bases between the two ends. The CDR3 consists of 17 residues. The chain's CDR3 is CASSLRDLHSSGNTIYF. DNA for the CDR3: TGCGCCAGCAGCCTAAGGGACTTACATAGCTCTGGAAACACCATATATTTT.

This clone has just one count. The sample holds other DNA sequences that translate to the same CDR3. The rearrangement joins TRBV5-1 to TRBJ2-7, with TRBD2 as a possible D gene (5 bases). The germline V gene has CDR1 SGHRS and CDR2 YFSETQ. This CDR3 comprises 13 residues. Trimming left V 2 bases short and J 1 base short, with 7 bases between. The CDR3 DNA reads TGCGCCAGCAGCTTAGAGGGATCCTACGAGCAGTACTTC. Its protein is CASSLEGSYEQYF.

V is TRBV27 and J is TRBJ2-7, with unresolved D. V was trimmed by 0 bases and J by 4 bases, leaving 13 bases between them. From germline, CDR1 is MNHEY and CDR2 SMNVEV (reference sequence). The CDR3 runs 15 residues. The CDR3 loop is CASSLSVLVGYEQYF. The CDR3, as DNA: TGTGCCAGCAGTTTATCGGTGTTAGTTGGTTACGAGCAGTACTTC.

V gene TRBV5-4 combines with J gene TRBJ1-3; D may be TRBD1 (6 bases). Germline CDR1 SGHNT, CDR2 YYREEE (reference sequence). The CDR3 contains 14 residues. The V end lost 0 bases, the J end lost 3 bases, and 7 bases lay between the germline ends. CDR3 protein: CASSLDRVGNTIYF. DNA for the CDR3: TGTGCCAGCAGCTTGGACAGGGTTGGAAACACCATATATTTT.

To note about this clone: The identical CDR3 is also encoded by other nucleotide sequences in the sample. J is TRBJ1-1 and V is TRBV4-3; no definite D call. This CDR3 region has 14 residues. Germline V gene data show CDR1 as LGHNA and CDR2 as YSLEER. The V end was cut by 0 bases, the J end by 3 bases, with 8 bases between. Written as DNA, the CDR3 is TGCGCCAGCAGCCAAGATGCGGGATACACTGAAGCTTTCTTT. This codes for CASSQDAGYTEAFF.

V and J are TRBV7-3 and TRBJ2-1, with 9 bases matching TRBD1. The CDR3 sequence is 16 residues long. Germline-derived CDR1 and CDR2 are SGHTA and FQGTGA. Trimming took 4 bases from V and 2 from J; bases not matched to a gene: 6. The CDR3 spells CASSSTRDRAYNEQFF. The CDR3 DNA is TGTGCCAGCAGCTCGACCCGGGACAGGGCCTACAATGAGCAGTTCTTC.

The V and J genes are TRBV15 and TRBJ1-1; D might be TRBD1 (5 bases). Germline values: CDR1 LNHNV, CDR2 YYDKDF (reference sequence). V gave up 7 bases and J gave up 4 bases, with 19 bases separating them. This CDR3 is built from 15 residues. The DNA for the CDR3 is TGTGCCACCATAGGCAGGGTGGATCCAGGCACTGAAGCTTTCTTT. This sequence encodes CATIGRVDPGTEAFF.